Following are 11 T cell receptor beta chains from one sample sequenced in a study of cytomegalovirus exposure and HLA in healthy donors. In the PCR, 60 Vbeta and 13 Jbeta primers were used. This table comes from immunoSEQ multiplex PCR, and its TCRdb copy is limited to in-frame clones, with some not included. In the table there are about 88,000 clones, roughly 71% of which are singletons. Sequenced sample: PBMCs. All receptors come from a woman in her thirties or forties in good health and CMV-seronegative.

This chain uses TRBV7-3 with TRBJ1-2; 10 nucleotides match TRBD1. CDR1 SGHTA and CDR2 FQGTGA come from the germline V gene. The junction had 8 bases not matched to a gene; V was cut back by 5 bases and J by 5 bases. The length of the CDR3 is 15 residues. The CDR3 sequence is CASSLTGGSAYGYTF. Written as DNA, the CDR3 is TGTGCCAGCAGCCTGACAGGGGGCTCGGCTTATGGCTACACCTTC. Based on the CDR3 plus reference TRBV7-3 and TRBJ1-2, the full variable domain is GAGVSQTPSNKVTEKGKYVELRCDPISGHTALYWYRQSLGQGPEFLIYFQGTGAADDSGLPNDRFFAVRPEGSVSTLKIQRTERGDSAVYLCASSLTGGSAYGYTFGSGTRLTVV.

The chain recombines TRBV19 with TRBJ1-1, with D possibly TRBD1 on 5 matching bases. The germline V gene encodes CDR1 LNHDA and CDR2 SQIVND (reference sequence). This CDR3 region has 13 residues. Trimming stripped 3 bases from V and 8 bases from J, with 13 bases between. CDR3 region: CASSISVRQEAFF. For the CDR3, the DNA is TGTGCCAGTAGTATTTCCGTGAGACAGGAAGCTTTCTTT.

The chain carries TRBV5-1 and TRBJ2-3, with TRBD2 identical over 13 bases. This CDR3 has 18 amino acids. V shed 0 bases and J 1 base; nucleotides not matched to a gene: 5. The germline V gene has CDR1 SGHRS and CDR2 YFSETQ. This CDR3 is CASSLGLAGGHGTDTQYF. The DNA of the CDR3 is TGCGCCAGCAGCTTGGGACTAGCGGGGGGCCATGGCACAGATACGCAGTATTTT.

About this clone itself: Additional DNA sequences in this sample encode the identical CDR3. The chain carries TRBV5-1 and TRBJ1-1, with a weak D call TRBD1 (5 bases). Germline CDR1 SGHRS, CDR2 YFSETQ. The CDR3 runs to 14 residues. Trimming took 0 bases from V and 4 from J, leaving 10 bases between them. The CDR3 protein is CASSLGQGGTEAFF. In DNA, the CDR3 is TGCGCCAGCAGCTTGGGGCAGGGAGGCACTGAAGCTTTCTTT.

Within the sample, this clone is medium-sized. V gene TRBV5-6 combines with J gene TRBJ1-6; unclear D gene. Trimming removed 0 bases at V and 7 bases at J, with 8 bases between. The CDR3 runs to 14 residues. Looked up from germline, CDR1 is SGHDT and CDR2 is YYEEEE. The CDR3 nucleotides are TGTGCCAGCAGCTTGGGCCAGGCGAATTCACCCCTCCACTTT. It yields the protein CASSLGQANSPLHF.

This sequence joins TRBV29-1 and TRBJ1-1, with no clear D. CDR3 length equals 12 residues. The germline V gene encodes CDR1 SQVTM and CDR2 ANQGSEA. Trimming took 7 bases from V and 0 from J, leaving 9 bases between them. DNA for the CDR3: TGCAGCGGACACCCGATGAACACTGAAGCTTTCTTT. This sequence encodes CSGHPMNTEAFF.

This chain connects TRBV6-1 to TRBJ2-5, with unresolved D. Between the trimmed V and J ends, which lost 1 base and 2 bases, there was a span of 14 bases. The CDR3 covers 16 residues. In germline, CDR1 is MNHNS, CDR2 SASEGT. CDR3 in DNA: TGTGCCAGCAGTGAAGGTCTCTGGGCCATGCAAGAGACCCAGTACTTC. Translating gives CASSEGLWAMQETQYF.

This clone showed up just a few times. Given a far larger clone just one base away, this is likely a sequencing read error. The chain is built from TRBV5-8 and TRBJ2-7, with 7 positions matching TRBD1. V dropped 3 bases and J dropped 3; count of bases not matched to a gene: 9. The CDR3 length is 15 residues. The germline V gene encodes CDR1 SGHTS and CDR2 YDEGEE. This chain's CDR3 is CASSSPARGHYEQYF. CDR3 nucleotides: TGTGCCAGCAGCTCGCCTGCTAGGGGGCACTACGAGCAGTACTTC.

The table lists this clone with a few counts. This chain links TRBV6-5 with TRBJ1-4; TRBD1 might be the D (5 bases). This CDR3 spans 13 amino acids. V was cut by 8 bases and J by 5 bases, with 12 bases left in between. Germline-derived CDR1 and CDR2 are MNHEY and SVGAGI. The CDR3 reads CASGRGRNEKLFF. CDR3 DNA: TGTGCCAGCGGGAGGGGCCGCAATGAAAAACTGTTTTTT.

This chain links TRBV5-1 with TRBJ1-2; TRBD1 aligns across 11 bases. Trimming cost V 0 bases and J 4 bases; bases outside gene matches: 5. This CDR3 is 16 amino acids long. Germline CDR1 is SGHRS and CDR2 is YFSETQ. The CDR3 DNA reads TGCGCCAGCAGCTTGGGGGACAGGGGGTCTACCTATGGCTACACCTTC. It encodes CASSLGDRGSTYGYTF.

This clone was seen only a few times. The chain employs TRBV5-6 and TRBJ2-7; 8 nucleotides match TRBD2. V was pared by 5 bases and J by 9 bases, with 13 bases of the junction left unmatched. Per germline, CDR1 SGHDT and CDR2 YYEEEE. This CDR3 spans 14 amino acids. CDR3 in amino acids: CASSSYQPRGGQYF. The CDR3 nucleotides are TGTGCCAGCAGTTCCTACCAACCCCGGGGGGGGCAGTACTTC. Combining the CDR3 with reference TRBV5-6 and TRBJ2-7 gives the whole variable domain DAGVTQSPTHLIKTRGQQVTLRCSPKSGHDTVSWYQQALGQGPQFIFQYYEEEERQRGNFPDRFSGHQFPNYSSELNVNALLLGDSALYLCASSSYQPRGGQYFGPGTRLTVT.